These 2 T cell receptor beta chains originate from one sample sequenced in a study of blood T cell repertoires in COVID-19. Libraries were prepared by immunoSEQ multiplex PCR; TCRdb keeps only in-frame clonotypes and omits some of them. The data contain about 100,000 clones, more than 75% of them singletons. The sequencing input was peripheral blood. The receptors stem from a woman aged 30 to 39 with acute or convalescent COVID-19.

CDR3 sequence reads: CASSLAGGTATDTQYF. The DNA for the CDR3 is TGTGCCAGCAGCTTAGCGGGCGGGACCGCCACAGATACGCAGTATTTT. The rearrangement links TRBV7-8 to TRBJ2-3; D might be TRBD2 (6 bases). The CDR3 has 16 residues. The ends were cut back, 0 bases at V and 2 bases at J, with 12 bases in the middle. Per the germline V gene, CDR1 is SGHVS and CDR2 is FQNEAQ.

The genes are TRBV28 and TRBJ2-5; 8 nucleotides match TRBD1. This CDR3 contains 16 residues. The germline V gene has CDR1 MDHEN and CDR2 SYDVKM. V was clipped by 5 bases and J by 2 bases; unmatched bases: 10. In DNA, the CDR3 is TGTGCCAGCAGTCTGCTCGGGACAGGAGTTCAAGAGACCCAGTACTTC. It is translated as CASSLLGTGVQETQYF.